This TCR beta chain was profiled in a study of blood T cell repertoires in COVID-19. Sequencing used immunoSEQ multiplex PCR; TCRdb keeps in-frame clones, though not all of them. Of 300,000 to 350,000 clones in the sample, 88% are singletons; the top ten hold approximately 1.6%. This CDR3 has 13 amino acids. V gave up 3 bases and J gave up 4 bases; unmatched junction bases: 2. Germline V gene data show CDR1 as SGHRS and CDR2 as YFSETQ. One Seattle source followed patients from active infection through their disease course. This chain links TRBV5-1 with TRBJ2-7, with TRBD1 matching over 9 bases. The sequence was obtained from a woman aged 25-40 years with COVID-19, enrolled during active disease. Material for sequencing was peripheral blood. The DNA for the CDR3 is TGCGCCAGCAGCTCTGGACAGGGGTACGAGCAGTACTTC. This gives the protein CASSSGQGYEQYF.